These 15 T cell receptor beta chains came from one sample sequenced in a study of T cells in Graves' hyperthyroidism and ophthalmopathy. The CDR3 regions of TCR beta were amplified from RNA transcripts. The HTBI primer set served for first-round RT-PCR of the TCR CDR3. TCRdb recomputed calls from the multiplex PCR reads with MiXCR, one row per CDR3 protein. The sample holds fewer than 450,000 distinct CDR3 sequences, approximately 18% seen once. Sequenced material: blood. All receptors come from a woman between 25 and 40 years old with Graves' hyperthyroidism that later progressed to Graves' ophthalmopathy.

Only a few counts were recorded for this clonotype. The chain links TRBV6-6 to TRBJ2-3, with D perhaps TRBD1 (6 bases). V lost 2 bases and J lost 4, with 10 bases in between. The CDR3 runs to 14 residues. From germline, CDR1 is MNHNY and CDR2 SVGAGI (reference sequence). The chain's CDR3 is CASSYEQGSDTQYF. As DNA, the CDR3 is TGTGCCAGCAGTTACGAACAGGGCTCAGATACGCAGTATTTT.

This clonotype was detected ten times or more. The V gene is TRBV10-3, the J gene TRBJ2-3; D tentatively reads TRBD1 or TRBD2 (7 bases each). CDR1 ENHRY and CDR2 SYGVKD come from the germline V gene. Between the trimmed V and J ends, which lost 3 bases and 6 bases, there was a span of 22 bases. The CDR3 length is 17 residues. The CDR3 nucleotides are TGTGCCATCAGTGACCCGCAGAACAGGGGAGGGGTGGATACGCAGTATTTT. It translates to CAISDPQNRGGVDTQYF.

The sample holds a few counts of this clonotype. The chain is built from TRBV20-1 and TRBJ2-2; the match to TRBD1 covers 8 bases. This CDR3 contains 15 residues. Germline values: CDR1 DFQATT, CDR2 SNEGSKA (reference sequence). The CDR3 region is CSVGTGAILGGELFF. The CDR3 DNA is TGCAGCGTGGGGACAGGTGCTATCCTAGGCGGGGAGCTGTTTTTT.

The genes are TRBV7-2 and TRBJ2-5, with TRBD2 matching over 14 bases. CDR3 length: 17 residues. Germline CDR1 and CDR2: SGHTA and FQGNSA. V lost 8 bases, J lost 7 bases, and 15 bases stayed unmatched. CDR3 nucleotides: TGTGCCAGCGCCTTGGCCGGGACTAGCGGGAGAATAGGGACCCAGTACTTC. Translation: CASALAGTSGRIGTQYF.

This clonotype was detected many times. The chain combines TRBV7-9 with TRBJ1-4, with D tentatively TRBD1 (6 bases). The CDR3 consists of 13 residues. V lost 2 bases and J 5 bases, leaving 6 bases between the germline ends. Germline CDR1 SEHNR, CDR2 FQNEAQ (reference sequence). The CDR3 is CASSLQGNEKLFF. CDR3 sequence (DNA): TGTGCCAGCAGCTTACAGGGGAATGAAAAACTGTTTTTT. Combining the CDR3 with reference TRBV7-9 and TRBJ1-4 gives the whole variable domain DTGVSQNPRHKITKRGQNVTFRCDPISEHNRLYWYRQTLGQGPEFLTYFQNEAQLEKSRLLSDRFSAERPKGSFSTLEIQRTEQGDSAMYLCASSLQGNEKLFFGSGTQLSVL.

There are many counts of this clonotype. V is TRBV11-2 and J is TRBJ2-1; TRBD1 agrees at 7 bases. The V gene end was trimmed by 1 base and the J gene end by 6 bases; junction bases not matched to a gene: 12. The germline V gene has CDR1 SGHAT and CDR2 FQNNGV. The CDR3 has 17 residues. The CDR3 DNA follows: TGTGCCAGCAGCTTAGGGGGTGCCTACTCAGGGGGCAATGAGCAGTTCTTC. This codes for CASSLGGAYSGGNEQFF.

In its sample, this clonotype was seen many times. V is TRBV28 and J is TRBJ1-4, with D perhaps TRBD1 (5 bases). Germline V gene data show CDR1 as MDHEN and CDR2 as SYDVKM. The V end was cut by 3 bases, the J end by 4 bases, with 15 bases between. This CDR3 is 16 amino acids long. The CDR3 spells CASSFAPGTGNEKLFF. CDR3 DNA: TGTGCCAGCAGTTTTGCTCCCGGGACGGGTAATGAAAAACTGTTTTTT.

This chain links TRBV25-1 with TRBJ1-1; no clear D gene. The CDR3 length is 12 residues. V lost 8 bases and J lost 1, with 8 bases in between. Germline loops: CDR1 MGHDK, CDR2 SYGVNS. CDR3 region: CASGYRNTEAFF. The CDR3 nucleotides read TGTGCCAGCGGCTATAGGAACACTGAAGCTTTCTTT.

This clonotype turned up a few times. This rearrangement joins TRBV5-5 to TRBJ1-2; D is ambiguous. This CDR3 has 16 amino acids. The V gene lost 0 bases and the J gene lost 0 bases, with 12 bases spanning the gap. The V gene's germline CDR1 is SGHKS and CDR2 YYEKEE (reference sequence). CDR3 coding DNA: TGTGCCAGCAGCTTGGGAGTCGGGCTGTCTAACTATGGCTACACCTTC. Protein product: CASSLGVGLSNYGYTF.

This clonotype was detected ten times or more. The CDR3 nucleotides read TGTGCCAGCAGTGAGGGGACTAGCGGCAGTAGCTCCTACAATGAGCAGTTCTTC. Protein product: CASSEGTSGSSSYNEQFF. This chain connects TRBV2 to TRBJ2-1, with 11 bases matching TRBD2. Germline-derived CDR1 and CDR2 are SNHLY and FYNNEI. V trimming: 3 bases; J trimming: 0 bases; junction bases outside the gene matches: 7. The CDR3 sequence is 18 residues long.

This clonotype was counted a few times. The chain joins TRBV7-9 to TRBJ1-3, with D possibly TRBD1 on 5 matching bases. The CDR3 extends over 18 amino acids. V dropped 4 bases and J dropped 0 bases, with 19 bases sitting between them. Germline V gives CDR1 SEHNR, CDR2 FQNEAQ (reference sequence). CDR3 bases: TGTGCCAGCAGCTCCTACCGGGGGGGTTTCCCCTCTGGAAACACCATATATTTT. Its translation is CASSSYRGGFPSGNTIYF.

This clonotype has ten or more counts. The V gene is TRBV2, the J gene TRBJ2-5; D remains ambiguous. This CDR3 contains 18 residues. The V gene lost 0 bases and the J gene lost 2 bases, with 19 bases spanning the gap. From germline, CDR1 is SNHLY and CDR2 FYNNEI. CDR3 loop: CASSEALPVSVTQETQYF. CDR3 bases: TGTGCCAGCAGTGAAGCGCTTCCGGTGTCGGTTACGCAAGAGACCCAGTACTTC.

The table lists this clonotype with many counts. The chain carries TRBV3-1 and TRBJ1-6; no reliable D call. CDR3 length equals 14 residues. Germline CDR1 and CDR2: LGHDT and YNNKEL (reference sequence). With 0 bases removed from V and 9 bases from J, the gap between germline ends came to 9 bases. As DNA, the CDR3 is TGTGCCAGCAGCCAAGAAGGCAGGTTTTCACCCCTCCACTTT. Protein sequence: CASSQEGRFSPLHF.

This clonotype was recorded at least ten times. J is TRBJ1-1 and V is TRBV20-1, with D possibly TRBD1 on 5 matching bases. Germline-derived CDR1 and CDR2 are DFQATT and SNEGSKA (reference sequence). The V end lost 6 bases, the J end lost 4 bases, and 18 bases lay between the germline ends. CDR3 length: 14 residues. The CDR3: CSAIPVDGTTEAFF. The CDR3 DNA reads TGCAGTGCCATACCCGTGGATGGGACCACTGAAGCTTTCTTT.

This clonotype was seen ten or more times. CDR3 nucleotides: TGTGCCAGCAACCGGGCGGAAGGTACGCGGGACACTGAAGCTTTCTTT. It specifies CASNRAEGTRDTEAFF. The genes are TRBV7-6 and TRBJ1-1, with no clear D. This CDR3 has 16 residues. Trimming shortened V by 7 bases and J by 3 bases, and 21 bases separated the two germline ends. CDR1 is SGHVS and CDR2 is FNYEAQ in the germline V gene.